Listed here is a single T cell receptor beta chain. The data were produced by immunoSEQ multiplex PCR, yet TCRdb's version contains in-frame clones alone and is incomplete. In the table there are 55,000 to 85,000 clones, roughly nine tenths of which are singletons. This sample is part of a study of cytotoxic CD8 clonotypes in ibrutinib-treated CLL. Study as a whole: Overall, 24 responses were partial and 2 complete; following median 68 months, around 15 patients stayed remitted and roughly twelve progressed.

CDR1 is GTSNPN, CDR2 SVGIG, per germline (reference sequence). V dropped 1 base and J dropped 5 bases, with 11 bases sitting between them. The CDR3 covers 13 residues. The chain links TRBV30 to TRBJ2-5; D may be TRBD1 (5 bases). The TCR comes from a human donor with chronic lymphocytic leukemia. The source was PBMCs, collected after 12 months of ibrutinib treatment. CDR3 residues: CAWSAQGIETQYF. In DNA form, the CDR3 reads TGTGCCTGGAGTGCCCAGGGTATCGAGACCCAGTACTTC. Looking up the rest from reference TRBV30 and TRBJ2-5 gives the full variable domain: SQTIHQWPATLVQPVGSPLSLECTVEGTSNPNLYWYRQAAGRGLQLLFYSVGIGQISSEVPQNLSASRPQDRQFILSSKKLLLSDSGFYLCAWSAQGIETQYFGPGTRLLVL.